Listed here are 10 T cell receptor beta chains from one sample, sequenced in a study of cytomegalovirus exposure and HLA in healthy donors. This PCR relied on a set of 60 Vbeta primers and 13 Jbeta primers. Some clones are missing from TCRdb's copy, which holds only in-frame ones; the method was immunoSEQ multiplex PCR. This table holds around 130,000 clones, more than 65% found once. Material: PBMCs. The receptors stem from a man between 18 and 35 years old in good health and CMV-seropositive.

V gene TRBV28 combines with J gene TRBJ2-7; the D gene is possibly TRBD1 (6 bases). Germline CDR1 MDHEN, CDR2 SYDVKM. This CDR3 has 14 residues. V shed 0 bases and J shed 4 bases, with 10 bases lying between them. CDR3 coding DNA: TGTGCCAGCAGTTTATGGGGGACAAGTTACGAGCAGTACTTC. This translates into CASSLWGTSYEQYF. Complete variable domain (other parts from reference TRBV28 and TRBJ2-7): DVKVTQSSRYLVKRTGEKVFLECVQDMDHENMFWYRQDPGLGLRLIYFSYDVKMKEKGDIPEGYSVSREKKERFSLILESASTNQTSMYLCASSLWGTSYEQYFGPGTRLTVT.

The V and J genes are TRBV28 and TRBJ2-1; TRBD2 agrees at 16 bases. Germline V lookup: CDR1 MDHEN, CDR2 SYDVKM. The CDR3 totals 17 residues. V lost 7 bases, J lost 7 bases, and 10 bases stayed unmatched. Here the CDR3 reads CASTVSGLAGGVNEQFF. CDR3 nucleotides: TGTGCCAGCACCGTATCGGGACTAGCGGGGGGGGTGAATGAGCAGTTCTTC.

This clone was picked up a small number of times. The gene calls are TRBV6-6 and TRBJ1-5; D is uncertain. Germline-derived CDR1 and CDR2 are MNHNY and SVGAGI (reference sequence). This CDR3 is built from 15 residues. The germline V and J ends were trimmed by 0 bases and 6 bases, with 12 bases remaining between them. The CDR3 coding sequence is TGTGCCAGCAGTTACTCGCGTGAGATTAGTCAGCCCCAGCATTTT. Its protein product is CASSYSREISQPQHF.

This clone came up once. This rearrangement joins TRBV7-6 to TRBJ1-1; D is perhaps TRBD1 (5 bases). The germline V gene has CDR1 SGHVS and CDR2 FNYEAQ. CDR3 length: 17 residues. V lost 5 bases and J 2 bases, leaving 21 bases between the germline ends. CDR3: CASSRAGGNFYNTEAFF. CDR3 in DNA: TGTGCCAGCAGCCGGGCGGGGGGTAATTTTTATAACACTGAAGCTTTCTTT.

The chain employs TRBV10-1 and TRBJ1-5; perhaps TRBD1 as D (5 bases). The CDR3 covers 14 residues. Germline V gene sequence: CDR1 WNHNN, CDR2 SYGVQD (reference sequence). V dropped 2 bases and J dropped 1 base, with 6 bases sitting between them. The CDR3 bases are TGCGCCAGCAGTGAGCAGGGAAGCAATCAGCCCCAGCATTTT. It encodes CASSEQGSNQPQHF.

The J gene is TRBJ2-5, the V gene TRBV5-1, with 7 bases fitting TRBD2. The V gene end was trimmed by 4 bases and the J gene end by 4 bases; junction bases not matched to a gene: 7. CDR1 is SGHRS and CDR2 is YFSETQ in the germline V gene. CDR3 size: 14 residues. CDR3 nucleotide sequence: TGCGCCAGCAGCGCCCAGGGAGGGCGAGAGACCCAGTACTTC. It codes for CASSAQGGRETQYF.

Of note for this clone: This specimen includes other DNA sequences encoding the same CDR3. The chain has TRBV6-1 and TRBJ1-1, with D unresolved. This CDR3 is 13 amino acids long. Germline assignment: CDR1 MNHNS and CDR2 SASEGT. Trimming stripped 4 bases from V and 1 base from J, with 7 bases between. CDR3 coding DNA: TGTGCCAGCAGTGTGTCAGAGAACACTGAAGCTTTCTTT. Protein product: CASSVSENTEAFF.

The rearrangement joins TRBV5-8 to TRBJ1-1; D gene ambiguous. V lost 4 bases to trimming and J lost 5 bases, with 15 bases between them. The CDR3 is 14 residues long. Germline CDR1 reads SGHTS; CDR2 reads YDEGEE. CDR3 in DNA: TGTGCCAGCAGCGTCCGGGGATTACGTACTGAAGCTTTCTTT. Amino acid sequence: CASSVRGLRTEAFF.

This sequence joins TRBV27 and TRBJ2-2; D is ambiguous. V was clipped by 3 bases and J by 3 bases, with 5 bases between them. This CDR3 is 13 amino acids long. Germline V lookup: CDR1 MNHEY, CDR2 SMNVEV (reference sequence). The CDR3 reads CASSFRYTGELFF. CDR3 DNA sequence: TGTGCCAGCAGTTTTCGTTACACCGGGGAGCTGTTTTTT.

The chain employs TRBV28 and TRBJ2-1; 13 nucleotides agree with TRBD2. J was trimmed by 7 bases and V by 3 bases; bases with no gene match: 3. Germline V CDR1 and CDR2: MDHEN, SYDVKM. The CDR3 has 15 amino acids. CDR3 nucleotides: TGTGCCAGCAGTTTCGGGACTAGCGGGGAGAATGAGCAGTTCTTC. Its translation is CASSFGTSGENEQFF.